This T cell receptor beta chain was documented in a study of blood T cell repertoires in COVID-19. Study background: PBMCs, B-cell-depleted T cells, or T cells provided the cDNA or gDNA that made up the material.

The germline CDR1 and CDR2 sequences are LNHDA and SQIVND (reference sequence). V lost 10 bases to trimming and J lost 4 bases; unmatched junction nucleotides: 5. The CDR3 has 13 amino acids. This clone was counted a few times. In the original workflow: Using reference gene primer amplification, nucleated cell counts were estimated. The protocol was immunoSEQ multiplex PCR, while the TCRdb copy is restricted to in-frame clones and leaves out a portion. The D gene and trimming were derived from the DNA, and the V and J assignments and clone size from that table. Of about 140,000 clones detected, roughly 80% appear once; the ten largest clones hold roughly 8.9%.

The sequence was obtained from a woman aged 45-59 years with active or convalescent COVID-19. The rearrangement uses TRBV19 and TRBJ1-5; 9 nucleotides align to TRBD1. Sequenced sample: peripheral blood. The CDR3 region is CATSGTGNQPQHF. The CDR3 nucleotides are TGTGCCACCTCCGGGACAGGGAATCAGCCCCAGCATTTT.